The sequence of this T cell receptor beta chain was determined in a study of regulatory T cells in long-lasting Graves disease. Study-wide results and limits: Those with persistent Graves' had less TCR diversity than newly diagnosed patients. The small sample size may have reduced accuracy. Thyroid tissue went unstudied; only peripheral blood was examined.

Both iRepertoire HTBI primers and Arm-PCR of CDR3 regions were used to build the TCR beta libraries. TCRdb analysed the multiplex PCR reads with MiXCR anew, one entry per CDR3 protein. The repertoire includes about 290,000 distinct CDR3 sequences, around 21% of them detected once, and around 50% sits in the top ten. V was cut by 8 bases and J by 5 bases, with 17 bases left in between. From germline, CDR1 is DFQATT and CDR2 SNEGSKA (reference sequence). The CDR3 has 13 residues. This clonotype was observed a handful of times. Its antigen is not identified. The time point denotes: persistent/refractory GD, antithyroid drugs over 5 years with positive TRAb. RNA from PBMCs was the source of the TCR library. In Xi'an, China, an endocrinology department was the source of patients.

The input for sequencing was peripheral blood mononuclear cells (PBMCs), taken when the disease was refractory, from a patient treated with antithyroid drugs. The rearrangement joins TRBV20-1 to TRBJ2-3; D tentatively fits TRBD1 or TRBD2 (5 bases each). The origin of this receptor is a female donor with Graves disease. Here the CDR3 reads CSSLGERRDTQYF. CDR3 DNA: TGCAGTAGCCTGGGGGAGCGGAGAGATACGCAGTATTTT.